Presented here are 23 T cell receptor beta chains from one specimen sequenced in a study of OX40 agonist ivuxolimab in advanced cancers. Sequencing used immunoSEQ multiplex PCR; TCRdb keeps in-frame clones, though not all of them. The data show some 97,000 clones, around 91% seen once. Sample: CD4+ or CD8+ T cells sorted from blood, taken in a trial of the OX40 agonist ivuxolimab. Receptors originate from an adult with an advanced solid tumor such as melanoma, head and neck, liver or kidney cancer.

J is TRBJ2-2 and V is TRBV7-7, with D hard to call. The CDR3 spans 14 residues. Trimming removed 2 bases from V and 0 bases from J, with 4 bases in between. From germline, CDR1 is SSHAT and CDR2 FNYEAQ (reference sequence). CDR3 nucleotide sequence: TGTGCCAGCAGCTTAAAACCGAACACCGGGGAGCTGTTTTTT. It yields the protein CASSLKPNTGELFF.

The chain links TRBV27 to TRBJ2-7, with TRBD1 matching over 10 bases. The germline V gene has CDR1 MNHEY and CDR2 SMNVEV (reference sequence). The CDR3 totals 13 residues. V dropped 6 bases and J dropped 6; count of bases not matched to a gene: 5. CDR3: CASRGQGLSEQYF. CDR3 DNA: TGTGCCAGCAGGGGACAGGGGCTTAGCGAGCAGTACTTC.

This clone was recorded once. The V call is TRBV7-2, the J call TRBJ2-5; D possibly corresponds to TRBD2 (6 bases). The germline gives CDR1 SGHTA, CDR2 FQGNSA. This CDR3 is 12 amino acids long. Trimming left V 4 bases short and J 8 bases short, with 11 bases between. This chain's CDR3 is CASSSAGSTQYF. The CDR3 region has the DNA TGTGCCAGCAGCTCCGCGGGATCAACCCAGTACTTC. The full variable domain, rest sourced from reference TRBV7-2 and TRBJ2-5, is GAGVSQSPSNKVTEKGKDVELRCDPISGHTALYWYRQSLGQGLEFLIYFQGNSAPDKSGLPSDRFSAERTGGSVSTLTIQRTQQEDSAVYLCASSSAGSTQYFGPGTRLLVL.

Turning to this clone: One end of the junction is discordant with germline, which a read error may explain. The J gene is TRBJ2-7, the V gene TRBV5-4; D may match TRBD1 or TRBD2 (5 bases each). This CDR3 is built from 15 residues. Looked up from germline, CDR1 is SGHNT and CDR2 is YYREEE (reference sequence). CDR3: CASSFRRGASSEQYF. DNA for the CDR3: TGTGCCAGCAGCTTTAGGAGAGGGGCGTCCTCCGAGCAGTACTTC.

Remarks on this clone: The same CDR3 arises from other DNA sequences in this sample as well. The gene calls are TRBV6-5 and TRBJ1-6, with TRBD1 identical over 9 bases. Per the germline V gene, CDR1 is MNHEY and CDR2 is SVGAGI. V lost 5 bases to trimming and J lost 11 bases; unmatched junction nucleotides: 7. The CDR3 consists of 14 residues. CDR3: CASSLGQGKTPLHF. CDR3 in DNA: TGTGCCAGCAGTCTAGGACAGGGGAAGACACCCCTCCACTTT.

J is TRBJ2-3 and V is TRBV4-1, with a tentative D call TRBD2 (5 bases). CDR3 length equals 14 residues. Deletions cut 4 bases from V and 4 bases from J, with 12 bases between. Germline lookup yields CDR1 MGHRA and CDR2 YSYEKL. The CDR3 sequence is CASSPQSSADTQYF. The CDR3 nucleotides read TGCGCCAGCAGCCCTCAGAGTAGCGCAGATACGCAGTATTTT.

The J gene is TRBJ1-1, the V gene TRBV10-1; D is possibly TRBD1 (5 bases). The CDR3 length is 13 residues. Trimming stripped 0 bases from V and 8 bases from J, with 10 bases between. Germline assignment: CDR1 WNHNN and CDR2 SYGVQD (reference sequence). The CDR3 reads CASSESGQGEAFF. The DNA for the CDR3 is TGCGCCAGCAGTGAGTCGGGGCAGGGAGAAGCTTTCTTT.

The chain links TRBV4-1 to TRBJ1-3, with D unresolved. V was shortened by 3 bases and J by 0 bases, with 18 bases between the two germline ends. CDR1 MGHRA and CDR2 YSYEKL come from the germline V gene. This CDR3 has 18 residues. Written as DNA, the CDR3 is TGCGCCAGCAGCCAGGAACAGCACCAAGCTGGCTCTGGAAACACCATATATTTT. The encoded protein is CASSQEQHQAGSGNTIYF.

This chain connects TRBV28 to TRBJ1-1; no clear D gene. With 4 bases removed from V and 6 bases from J, the gap between germline ends came to 18 bases. Germline CDR1 is MDHEN and CDR2 is SYDVKM. The CDR3 loop spans 15 amino acids. In DNA, the CDR3 is TGTGCCAGCAGTTACCTTCGGGGAATGTTGGCTGAAGCTTTCTTT. Translation: CASSYLRGMLAEAFF.

V and J are TRBV29-1 and TRBJ2-7; TRBD2 is a possible D gene (6 bases). CDR1 is SQVTM and CDR2 is ANQGSEA in the germline V gene. This CDR3 is built from 15 residues. Trimming pared 6 bases from V and 4 bases from J, leaving 22 bases between. CDR3 DNA: TGCAGCGTCGGGGGACCTGGACGGGCAGCATACGAGCAGTACTTC. Amino acid sequence: CSVGGPGRAAYEQYF.

This chain uses TRBV28 with TRBJ2-6; D is possibly TRBD2 (6 bases). Germline CDR1 and CDR2: MDHEN and SYDVKM. V was shortened by 6 bases and J by 3 bases, with 21 bases between the two germline ends. The CDR3 runs 18 residues. The CDR3 sequence is CASSFPGVTRRGANVLTF. As DNA, the CDR3 is TGTGCCAGCAGCTTCCCGGGGGTAACTAGGCGTGGGGCCAACGTCCTGACTTTC.

The chain couples TRBV7-9 to TRBJ2-5; 11 bases are a match to TRBD2. The CDR3 spans 17 residues. Germline values: CDR1 SEHNR, CDR2 FQNEAQ (reference sequence). J gave up 4 bases and V 0 bases, and 7 bases lay outside the gene matches. CDR3 nucleotide sequence: TGTGCCAGCAGCTTAGCCCTAGCGGGAGGTCGGGGAGAGACCCAGTACTTC. It codes for CASSLALAGGRGETQYF.

The V and J genes are TRBV9 and TRBJ1-2, with D maybe TRBD1 (5 bases). Germline V gene sequence: CDR1 SGDLS, CDR2 YYNGEE. Trimming shortened V by 0 bases and J by 3 bases, and 9 bases separated the two germline ends. CDR3 size: 14 residues. As DNA, the CDR3 is TGTGCCAGCAGCGTAGCTCAGGGCCACTATGGCTACACCTTC. It codes for CASSVAQGHYGYTF.

The chain carries TRBV10-2 and TRBJ1-2; D might be TRBD1 (5 bases). The CDR3 is made up of 15 amino acids. Germline loops: CDR1 WSHSY, CDR2 SAAADI. V was pared by 7 bases and J by 5 bases, with 20 bases between. The chain's CDR3 is CASMGSEGRRYGYTF. CDR3 sequence (DNA): TGCGCCAGCATGGGGTCGGAGGGGCGCAGGTATGGCTACACCTTC.

The rearrangement uses TRBV7-9 and TRBJ2-5; D not certain. Trimming left V 1 base short and J 4 bases short, with 7 bases between. CDR1 and CDR2 (germline): SEHNR, FQNEAQ (reference sequence). The length of the CDR3 is 13 residues. The DNA of the CDR3 is TGTGCCAGCAGCTTAGGTGTTTTAGAGACCCAGTACTTC. This codes for CASSLGVLETQYF.

V usage is TRBV30 and J usage is TRBJ1-2; TRBD1 might be the D (5 bases). Germline CDR1 GTSNPN, CDR2 SVGIG (reference sequence). The CDR3 contains 13 residues. CDR3 residues: CVALPGGGYGYTF. CDR3 sequence (DNA): TGTGTCGCTTTACCGGGGGGGGGCTATGGCTACACCTTC.

The CDR3 DNA sequence: TGTGCCAGCAGCCCCTCCCCTAGCGGGGGGGCCGGGGAGCTGTTTTTT. This encodes CASSPSPSGGAGELFF. The gene calls are TRBV7-3 and TRBJ2-2, with 12 bases identical to TRBD2. V was pared by 5 bases and J by 6 bases, with 7 bases of the junction left unmatched. The germline CDR1 and CDR2 sequences are SGHTA and FQGTGA. The CDR3 runs 16 residues.

The rearrangement joins TRBV7-3 to TRBJ2-3; TRBD2 aligns across 14 bases. J lost 8 bases, V lost 0 bases, and 7 bases had no gene match. Germline V gene sequence: CDR1 SGHTA, CDR2 FQGTGA. The CDR3 length is 17 residues. The CDR3 is CASSLTGTSGGPATQYF. CDR3 DNA sequence: TGTGCCAGCAGCTTAACCGGGACTAGCGGGGGCCCCGCTACGCAGTATTTT. Complete variable domain (other parts from reference TRBV7-3 and TRBJ2-3): GAGVSQTPSNKVTEKGKYVELRCDPISGHTALYWYRQSLGQGPEFLIYFQGTGAADDSGLPNDRFFAVRPEGSVSTLKIQRTERGDSAVYLCASSLTGTSGGPATQYFGPGTRLTVL.

The rearrangement links TRBV14 to TRBJ2-1; 9 bases map to TRBD2. The germline CDR1 and CDR2 sequences are SGHDN and FVKESK. V dropped 1 base and J dropped 4; count of bases not matched to a gene: 2. The CDR3 has 15 residues. CDR3 region: CASSQVAGGYNEQFF. The CDR3 region has the DNA TGTGCCAGCAGCCAAGTGGCGGGGGGGTACAATGAGCAGTTCTTC.

This chain connects TRBV5-1 to TRBJ2-1; a weak D match, TRBD2 (6 bases). From germline, CDR1 is SGHRS and CDR2 YFSETQ. The CDR3 contains 15 residues. V lost 4 bases to trimming and J lost 4 bases, with 15 bases between them. The CDR3 region is CASSPLAETYNEQFF. The DNA for the CDR3 is TGCGCCAGCAGCCCCTTAGCGGAGACGTACAATGAGCAGTTCTTC.

The rearrangement links TRBV2 to TRBJ2-5, with 10 bases lining up with TRBD2. V was pared by 5 bases and J by 4 bases, with 7 bases of the junction left unmatched. The V gene's germline CDR1 is SNHLY and CDR2 FYNNEI. The CDR3 runs to 15 residues. CDR3 DNA: TGTGCCAGCAGTCCACTCCGACTAGCGGGAGAGACCCAGTACTTC. Amino acids: CASSPLRLAGETQYF. Supplemented by reference TRBV2 and TRBJ2-5, the full variable domain reads EPEVTQTPSHQVTQMGQEVILRCVPISNHLYFYWYRQILGQKVEFLVSFYNNEISEKSEIFDDQFSVERPDGSNFTLKIRSTKLEDSAMYFCASSPLRLAGETQYFGPGTRLLVL.

The rearrangement links TRBV5-1 to TRBJ2-3; 12 bases map to TRBD2. The germline V gene has CDR1 SGHRS and CDR2 YFSETQ. V lost 4 bases and J lost 1; bases outside the gene matches: 4. The CDR3 extends over 16 amino acids. The CDR3 DNA sequence: TGCGCCAGCAGCGCACGACTAGCGGGGGGCACAGATACGCAGTATTTT. Translating it yields CASSARLAGGTDTQYF.

This clone was detected once. The J gene is TRBJ2-2, the V gene TRBV11-1, with D uncertain. Trimming stripped 5 bases from V and 6 bases from J, with 10 bases between. Germline assignment: CDR1 SGHAT and CDR2 FQDESV (reference sequence). The CDR3 is 13 amino acids. CDR3 loop: CASSPSVPGELFF. As DNA, the CDR3 is TGTGCCAGCAGCCCGAGCGTTCCCGGGGAGCTGTTTTTT.